This paragraph covers one T cell receptor (beta chain) sequence. This sample was taken from a study of blood T cell repertoires in COVID-19. Study at large: The cDNA or gDNA used as material had been derived from T cells, B-cell-depleted T cells, or PBMCs.

Authors' analysis steps: Estimates of nucleated cell counts were drawn from the amplification of reference gene primers. Here immunoSEQ multiplex PCR was the method, and the copy in TCRdb shows in-frame clones only, minus some. Clonal size and the V and J genes are those of that table, whereas D and trimming came from the DNA. The sample holds about 270,000 clones, about nine tenths seen once. Germline CDR1 and CDR2: SGHRS and YFSETQ. Trimming stripped 4 bases from V and 10 bases from J, with 17 bases between. The CDR3 has 13 residues. Recruits, aged about 18 to 100 years, lived in 20 to 30 US areas. Donors in Cohort 3 counted as recovered after two negative PCRs, clearance, or symptom resolution.

The sequenced material came from PBMCs or T cells enriched from blood (not recorded which). This sequence joins TRBV5-1 and TRBJ1-2, with D possibly being TRBD1 (6 bases). The TCR was taken from a woman aged 50 to 60 who had recovered from COVID-19. In DNA, the CDR3 is TGCGCCAGCAGCCCCGATACAGGGTGGGCCTACACCTTC. This sequence encodes CASSPDTGWAYTF.